The 12 T cell receptor beta chains presented below share a single source sample, sequenced in a study of OX40 agonist ivuxolimab in advanced cancers. The table came from immunoSEQ multiplex PCR; TCRdb's copy has only in-frame clones and leaves some out. The sample shows 60,000 to 65,000 clones, under 95% of them seen only once. Here the sequenced sample was CD4+ or CD8+ T cells sorted from blood, taken in a trial of the OX40 agonist ivuxolimab. Receptor source: an adult with an advanced solid tumor such as melanoma, head and neck, liver or kidney cancer.

The rearrangement links TRBV7-8 to TRBJ2-1, with 8 bases matching TRBD2. The length of the CDR3 is 16 residues. With 1 base clipped from V and 3 bases from J, the junction kept 5 bases outside the gene matches. Germline assignment: CDR1 SGHVS and CDR2 FQNEAQ. CDR3 bases: TGTGCCAGCAGCTTAGTCGGCGGGAGGAACTACAATGAGCAGTTCTTC. Encoded protein: CASSLVGGRNYNEQFF.

The chain links TRBV7-8 to TRBJ2-1, with 11 bases aligning to TRBD2. Trimming at V came to 6 bases and at J to 5 bases, leaving 9 bases not matched to a gene. Per the germline V gene, CDR1 is SGHVS and CDR2 is FQNEAQ. This CDR3 comprises 16 residues. The CDR3 here is CASSSLASGRHNEQFF. CDR3 nucleotides: TGTGCCAGCAGTTCGCTGGCTAGCGGGAGGCACAATGAGCAGTTCTTC.

The J gene is TRBJ2-1, the V gene TRBV6-6, with 12 bases fitting TRBD2. CDR1 is MNHNY, CDR2 SVGAGI, per germline (reference sequence). The CDR3 spans 15 residues. With V trimmed by 5 bases and J by 6 bases, 5 bases remained unmatched. CDR3 protein: CASSPGTSGSNEQFF. CDR3 nucleotides: TGTGCCAGCAGTCCTGGGACTAGCGGGTCCAATGAGCAGTTCTTC.

V and J are TRBV29-1 and TRBJ1-5; possible D gene TRBD1, 6 bases. This CDR3 has 15 amino acids. The germline V gene has CDR1 SQVTM and CDR2 ANQGSEA. The ends were cut back, 7 bases at V and 6 bases at J, with 22 bases in the middle. This chain's CDR3 is CSAALGQGQGQPQHF. DNA for the CDR3: TGCAGCGCCGCCTTGGGGCAGGGGCAGGGTCAGCCCCAGCATTTT.

The chain recombines TRBV5-6 with TRBJ2-5; 9 bases match TRBD1. The ends lost 4 bases at V and 2 bases at J; junction bases unmatched: 3. Germline CDR1 reads SGHDT; CDR2 reads YYEEEE. The CDR3 loop spans 14 amino acids. CDR3 residues: CASSKGTGQETQYF. CDR3 nucleotides: TGTGCCAGCAGCAAAGGGACAGGGCAAGAGACCCAGTACTTC.

The chain uses TRBV11-3 and TRBJ2-7; 9 bases are a match to TRBD2. CDR3 size: 14 residues. CDR1 and CDR2 from the germline V gene are SGHNT and YENEEA. Trimming removed 5 bases from V and 2 bases from J; junction bases left unmatched: 4. The CDR3 DNA follows: TGTGCCAGCAGCCCCCGGACTAGCGCCTACGAGCAGTACTTC. It yields the protein CASSPRTSAYEQYF.

V usage is TRBV19 and J usage is TRBJ2-3; D not certain. Looked up from germline, CDR1 is LNHDA and CDR2 is SQIVND (reference sequence). There are 18 residues in the CDR3. V was shortened by 7 bases and J by 6 bases, with 29 bases between the two germline ends. CDR3 loop: CASTYSRNIGAHMDTQYF. CDR3 nucleotides: TGTGCCAGTACCTACTCAAGGAACATAGGAGCCCACATGGATACGCAGTATTTT.

The gene calls are TRBV6-1 and TRBJ2-5; D gene ambiguous. CDR3 length: 14 amino acids. Looked up from germline, CDR1 is MNHNS and CDR2 is SASEGT. With 6 bases removed from V and 5 bases from J, the gap between germline ends came to 16 bases. The DNA of the CDR3 is TGTGCCAGCAGGCTAGTGGGGTCCGGGGAGACCCAGTACTTC. Encoded protein: CASRLVGSGETQYF.

This chain uses TRBV7-2 with TRBJ2-3; D gene unclear. The germline gives CDR1 SGHTA, CDR2 FQGNSA. The germline V and J ends were trimmed by 2 bases and 5 bases, with 14 bases remaining between them. The CDR3 runs 15 residues. For the CDR3, the DNA is TGTGCCAGCAGCTTAACGTCGTGGAGTGAAGATACGCAGTATTTT. As protein: CASSLTSWSEDTQYF.

The rearrangement links TRBV5-8 to TRBJ2-7, with TRBD1 matching 7 bases. The trim removed 5 bases at V and 6 bases at J, leaving 8 bases unmatched. From germline, CDR1 is SGHTS and CDR2 YDEGEE. The CDR3 has 13 amino acids. CDR3 residues: CASSWTGLVEQYF. The CDR3 coding sequence is TGTGCCAGCAGTTGGACAGGACTGGTCGAGCAGTACTTC.

The chain links TRBV6-4 to TRBJ2-2; 8 nucleotides align to TRBD2. Germline V gene lookup returns CDR1 MRHNA and CDR2 SNTAGT. With V trimmed by 8 bases and J by 3 bases, 11 bases remained unmatched. This CDR3 comprises 16 residues. CDR3 in DNA: TGTGCCAGCGGGGAAGGAGCGGGAGTTGACACCGGGGAGCTGTTTTTT. Its translation is CASGEGAGVDTGELFF.

The CDR3 here is CAISLGLTSSYEQYF. The CDR3 bases are TGTGCCATCAGCCTGGGACTAACAAGCTCCTACGAGCAGTACTTC. The rearrangement uses TRBV10-3 and TRBJ2-7, with 7 bases that match TRBD2. CDR1 and CDR2 from the germline V gene are ENHRY and SYGVKD. CDR3 size: 15 residues. The ends lost 6 bases at V and 0 bases at J; junction bases unmatched: 8.